This TCR beta chain originates from a study of blood T cell repertoires in COVID-19. The CDR3 loop spans 14 amino acids. V dropped 2 bases and J dropped 11 bases, with 16 bases sitting between them. From germline, CDR1 is MRHNA and CDR2 SNTAGT. Profiled with immunoSEQ multiplex PCR; TCRdb holds only in-frame clones, not every one. The table lists 150,000 to 200,000 clones, approximately 80% of them singletons. This chain joins TRBV6-4 and TRBJ1-5, with D possibly matching TRBD1 (5 bases). Input material: peripheral blood. The receptor comes from a woman in her thirties or forties with COVID-19, enrolled during active disease. CDR3 nucleotides: TGTGCCAGCAGTGACACATGGACCAGGGATGCCCAGCATTTT. Residues: CASSDTWTRDAQHF.